This T cell receptor (beta chain) was identified in a study of blood T cell repertoires in COVID-19. Study-level background: In each case, the material was cDNA or gDNA derived from T cells, B-cell-depleted T cells, or PBMCs.

Sequenced by immunoSEQ multiplex PCR; TCRdb stores in-frame clones only, minus some. The sample lists some 290,000 clones; around nine tenths were seen once. CDR1 is SGHRS and CDR2 is YFSETQ in the germline V gene. The germline V and J ends were trimmed by 2 bases and 5 bases, with 16 bases remaining between them. The CDR3 sequence is 15 residues long. This TCR came from a woman aged 25 to 39 with COVID-19, enrolled during active disease. J is TRBJ1-2 and V is TRBV5-1, with a tentative D call TRBD1 (5 bases). The sequencing input was peripheral blood. In nucleotides, the CDR3 is TGCGCCAGCAGCTTCTCGCAGGGCCTTTGGTATGGCTACACCTTC. It yields the protein CASSFSQGLWYGYTF.